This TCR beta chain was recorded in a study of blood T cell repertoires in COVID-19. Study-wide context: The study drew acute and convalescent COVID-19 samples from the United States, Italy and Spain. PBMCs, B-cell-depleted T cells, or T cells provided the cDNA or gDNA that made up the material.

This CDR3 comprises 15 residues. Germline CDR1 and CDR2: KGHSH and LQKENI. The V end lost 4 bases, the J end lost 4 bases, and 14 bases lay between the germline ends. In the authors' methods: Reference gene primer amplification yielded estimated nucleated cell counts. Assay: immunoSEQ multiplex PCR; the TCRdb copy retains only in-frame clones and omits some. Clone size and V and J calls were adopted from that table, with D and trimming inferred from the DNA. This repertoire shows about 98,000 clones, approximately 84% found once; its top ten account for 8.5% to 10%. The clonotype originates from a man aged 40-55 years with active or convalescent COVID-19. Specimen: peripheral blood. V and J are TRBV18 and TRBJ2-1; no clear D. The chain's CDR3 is CASSLSLGSYNEQFF. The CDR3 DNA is TGTGCCAGCTCACTTAGCCTCGGCTCATACAATGAGCAGTTCTTC.